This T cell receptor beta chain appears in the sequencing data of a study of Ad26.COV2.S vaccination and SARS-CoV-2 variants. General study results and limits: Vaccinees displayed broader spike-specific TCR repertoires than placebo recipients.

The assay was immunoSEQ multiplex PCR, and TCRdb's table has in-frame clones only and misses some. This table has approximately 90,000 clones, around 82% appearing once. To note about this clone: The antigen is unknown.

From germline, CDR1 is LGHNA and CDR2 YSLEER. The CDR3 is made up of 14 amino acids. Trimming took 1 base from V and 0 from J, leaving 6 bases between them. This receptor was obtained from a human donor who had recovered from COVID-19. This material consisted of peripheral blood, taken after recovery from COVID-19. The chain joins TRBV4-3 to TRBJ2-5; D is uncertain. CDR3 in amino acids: CASSQGQDQETQYF. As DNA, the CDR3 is TGCGCCAGCAGCCAAGGTCAAGACCAAGAGACCCAGTACTTC.